The 26 T cell receptor beta chains reported below all come from one sample, sequenced in a study of Ad26.COV2.S vaccination and SARS-CoV-2 variants. Generated by immunoSEQ multiplex PCR, the TCRdb table keeps only in-frame clones and is missing some. The sample shows about 480,000 clones, approximately 88% of them seen only once. Noted treatment: some 19 received Ad26.COV2.S at low or high dose, single or two shots; a few received placebo; per-sample allocation not given. Samples analyzed were those drawn on day 63 after the first vaccine or placebo injection. Source: peripheral blood, taken in a trial of Ad26.COV2.S vaccine versus placebo. These receptor sequences come from a person aged 18 to 65 who received the Ad26.COV2.S COVID-19 vaccine or a placebo.

V gene TRBV20-1 combines with J gene TRBJ2-4; D remains unclear. Trimming shortened V by 3 bases and J by 6 bases, and 21 bases separated the two germline ends. Germline CDR1 DFQATT, CDR2 SNEGSKA (reference sequence). The CDR3 contains 16 residues. CDR3 in DNA: TGCAGTGCTAGTCCCCCGGGTCTCAATCGCGGAAACATTCAGTACTTC. Its translation: CSASPPGLNRGNIQYF.

V usage is TRBV25-1 and J usage is TRBJ1-4, with a weak D call TRBD1 (5 bases). Germline V gives CDR1 MGHDK, CDR2 SYGVNS. Trimming removed 6 bases from V and 4 bases from J, with 24 bases in between. CDR3 length equals 18 residues. The CDR3 region is CASSYPESGAFFNEKLFF. For the CDR3, the DNA is TGTGCCAGCAGCTATCCAGAAAGCGGGGCCTTCTTTAATGAAAAACTGTTTTTT.

V and J are TRBV6-5 and TRBJ2-7; D perhaps matches TRBD2 (5 bases). V was cut by 8 bases and J by 2 bases, with 19 bases left in between. The V gene's germline CDR1 is MNHEY and CDR2 SVGAGI. This CDR3 spans 15 amino acids. In nucleotides, the CDR3 is TGTGCCAGCGACCCGGGGAGCGGTCGGACCTACGAGCAGTACTTC. Its translation is CASDPGSGRTYEQYF.

This chain joins TRBV6-5 and TRBJ2-1; D gene uncertain. The CDR3 is 14 residues long. The germline CDR1 and CDR2 sequences are MNHEY and SVGAGI. Trimming left V 8 bases short and J 4 bases short, with 15 bases between. CDR3 sequence: CASSRTTRYNEQFF. As DNA, the CDR3 is TGTGCCAGCTCCCGAACTACCCGGTACAATGAGCAGTTCTTC.

The chain combines TRBV2 with TRBJ2-7; 12 positions agree with TRBD2. J gave up 7 bases and V 5 bases, and 6 bases lay outside the gene matches. Germline CDR1 reads SNHLY; CDR2 reads FYNNEI. The CDR3 spans 14 residues. This CDR3 is CASSRLAGEREQYF. CDR3 nucleotide sequence: TGTGCCAGCAGTCGACTAGCGGGAGAGCGGGAGCAGTACTTC.

V gene TRBV7-9 combines with J gene TRBJ2-2; D not resolved. This CDR3 has 14 amino acids. Per germline, CDR1 SEHNR and CDR2 FQNEAQ (reference sequence). The V end lost 3 bases, the J end lost 2 bases, and 7 bases lay between the germline ends. CDR3 loop: CASSFGSNTGELFF. The CDR3 nucleotides are TGTGCCAGCAGCTTTGGGTCCAACACCGGGGAGCTGTTTTTT.

This sequence joins TRBV9 and TRBJ1-1; TRBD1 agrees at 9 bases. The V and J ends lost 3 bases and 3 bases, in that order; junction bases with no gene match: 3. This CDR3 spans 14 amino acids. Germline V lookup: CDR1 SGDLS, CDR2 YYNGEE. The CDR3 spells CASSETGGDTEAFF. Here the CDR3 DNA reads TGTGCCAGCAGCGAGACAGGGGGGGACACTGAAGCTTTCTTT.

The chain combines TRBV27 with TRBJ2-7; 10 bases are a match to TRBD2. This CDR3 has 17 amino acids. Trimming at V came to 2 bases and at J to 0 bases, leaving 7 bases not matched to a gene. Germline loops: CDR1 MNHEY, CDR2 SMNVEV (reference sequence). The CDR3 coding sequence is TGTGCCAGCAGTTTAGTGACTAGCGGGCGCAGCTCCTACGAGCAGTACTTC. Protein: CASSLVTSGRSSYEQYF.

This rearrangement joins TRBV7-2 to TRBJ2-3, with TRBD1 matching 8 bases. CDR3 length: 15 amino acids. The germline CDR1 and CDR2 sequences are SGHTA and FQGNSA. V dropped 4 bases and J dropped 1; count of bases not matched to a gene: 4. The chain's CDR3 is CASSSGGWGTDTQYF. CDR3 bases: TGTGCCAGCAGCTCAGGGGGCTGGGGCACAGATACGCAGTATTTT.

The chain combines TRBV6-5 with TRBJ2-5; the D call may be TRBD1 or TRBD2 (5 bases each). Trimming left V 4 bases short and J 2 bases short, with 11 bases between. The germline V gene encodes CDR1 MNHEY and CDR2 SVGAGI. This CDR3 is 14 amino acids long. The CDR3 DNA reads TGTGCCAGCAGTTTGGGACGGTGGCAAGAGACCCAGTACTTC. This codes for CASSLGRWQETQYF.

The J gene is TRBJ1-6, the V gene TRBV6-1; D is unclear. The V gene lost 0 bases and the J gene lost 9 bases, with 6 bases spanning the gap. CDR3 size: 13 residues. CDR1 and CDR2 (germline): MNHNS, SASEGT. CDR3 residues: CASSEARGSPLHF. The CDR3 DNA follows: TGTGCCAGCAGTGAAGCCCGAGGTTCACCCCTCCACTTT.

The V and J genes are TRBV5-1 and TRBJ1-6; 7 nucleotides agree with TRBD1. Trimming cost V 6 bases and J 6 bases; bases outside gene matches: 9. Germline assignment: CDR1 SGHRS and CDR2 YFSETQ. The CDR3 totals 15 residues. CDR3 DNA sequence: TGCGCCAGCACCGAAAGACAGGGCGCTAATTCACCCCTCCACTTT. It is translated as CASTERQGANSPLHF.

The chain joins TRBV28 to TRBJ2-6; D perhaps matches TRBD1 (6 bases). The germline gives CDR1 MDHEN, CDR2 SYDVKM. Trimming stripped 1 base from V and 0 bases from J, with 13 bases between. CDR3 length equals 18 residues. The CDR3 DNA reads as TGTGCCAGCAGTTTATTGGGAAGGGGGACCTCTGGGGCCAACGTCCTGACTTTC. It is translated as CASSLLGRGTSGANVLTF. Full variable domain (rest looked up from reference TRBV28 and TRBJ2-6): DVKVTQSSRYLVKRTGEKVFLECVQDMDHENMFWYRQDPGLGLRLIYFSYDVKMKEKGDIPEGYSVSREKKERFSLILESASTNQTSMYLCASSLLGRGTSGANVLTFGAGSRLTVL.

This chain links TRBV19 with TRBJ1-4; TRBD1 might be the D (5 bases). CDR3 length: 13 residues. Trimming left V 5 bases short and J 8 bases short, with 12 bases between. Germline V gives CDR1 LNHDA, CDR2 SQIVND (reference sequence). The CDR3 sequence is CASSWDLGEKLFF. CDR3 in DNA: TGTGCCAGTAGTTGGGACCTGGGAGAAAAACTGTTTTTT.

This chain links TRBV6-1 with TRBJ1-1, with no clear D. In germline, CDR1 is MNHNS, CDR2 SASEGT. The length of the CDR3 is 13 residues. Trimming shortened V by 2 bases and J by 7 bases, and 11 bases separated the two germline ends. CDR3 bases: TGTGCCAGCAGTGAAATCGTCAAAGGTGAAGCTTTCTTT. Protein: CASSEIVKGEAFF.

This chain joins TRBV19 and TRBJ2-7; maybe TRBD2 (5 bases). Germline V lookup: CDR1 LNHDA, CDR2 SQIVND (reference sequence). V was pared by 6 bases and J by 7 bases, with 25 bases between. The CDR3 runs to 16 residues. CDR3 region: CASSNPGGEGLREQYF. The CDR3 DNA reads TGTGCCAGTAGCAACCCGGGCGGAGAGGGCCTCAGGGAGCAGTACTTC.

This clone was counted once. J is TRBJ2-2 and V is TRBV9; 8 bases agree with TRBD2. V was clipped by 4 bases and J by 6 bases; unmatched bases: 11. CDR1 and CDR2 (germline): SGDLS, YYNGEE. The CDR3 loop spans 16 amino acids. The CDR3 region is CASSQISGRRAGELFF. As DNA, the CDR3 is TGTGCCAGCAGCCAGATAAGCGGGAGACGAGCCGGGGAGCTGTTTTTT.

This sequence joins TRBV6-2 or TRBV6-3 and TRBJ1-4; 8 nucleotides match TRBD1. This CDR3 contains 15 residues. The germline gives CDR1 MNHEY, CDR2 SVGEGT. The V segment lost 2 bases and the J segment 8 bases; nucleotides outside the gene matches: 7. The CDR3 bases are TGTGCCAGCAGTTACGGCACAGGGGGTCGGGAAAAACTGTTTTTT. Its protein product is CASSYGTGGREKLFF.

This chain joins TRBV28 and TRBJ1-2; a weak D match, TRBD1 (6 bases). Germline CDR1 is MDHEN and CDR2 is SYDVKM. The CDR3 has 14 residues. The V end lost 6 bases, the J end lost 0 bases, and 11 bases lay between the germline ends. The CDR3 bases are TGTGCCAGCAGGTCAGGGGAGACTAACTATGGCTACACCTTC. Its protein is CASRSGETNYGYTF.

The DNA for the CDR3 is TGTGCCAGTAACGTCGGGTTTTTGAACACTGAAGCTTTCTTT. It codes for CASNVGFLNTEAFF. This rearrangement joins TRBV19 to TRBJ1-1; D is unresolved. The germline CDR1 and CDR2 sequences are LNHDA and SQIVND (reference sequence). The CDR3 spans 14 residues. Trimming pared 7 bases from V and 0 bases from J, leaving 12 bases between.

V usage is TRBV6-2 or TRBV6-3 and J usage is TRBJ2-7; D ambiguous. With 2 bases removed from V and 9 bases from J, the gap between germline ends came to 8 bases. Germline V gene lookup returns CDR1 MNHEY and CDR2 SVGEGT. This CDR3 is 11 amino acids long. As DNA, the CDR3 is TGTGCCAGCAGTTACGATCGTAGGCAGTACTTC. This codes for CASSYDRRQYF.

The CDR3 region is CASSLESGTAYEQYF. DNA for the CDR3: TGTGCCAGCAGCTTAGAGTCCGGAACGGCCTACGAGCAGTACTTC. The chain links TRBV7-8 to TRBJ2-7; D remains ambiguous. The CDR3 consists of 15 residues. Germline lookup yields CDR1 SGHVS and CDR2 FQNEAQ. Trimming took off 1 base at V and 2 bases at J, with 12 bases between the two ends.

The V and J genes are TRBV9 and TRBJ2-3, with 7 bases that match TRBD2. Germline CDR1 reads SGDLS; CDR2 reads YYNGEE. J was trimmed by 3 bases and V by 6 bases; bases with no gene match: 4. The CDR3 runs 13 residues. The DNA of the CDR3 is TGTGCCAGCATGGGAGGGAGTACAGATACGCAGTATTTT. It encodes CASMGGSTDTQYF.

This chain joins TRBV12-3 or TRBV12-4 and TRBJ1-2; maybe TRBD1 (5 bases). The CDR3 spans 13 residues. The V and J ends lost 0 bases and 8 bases respectively, with 10 bases between them. The CDR3 is CASSLAGVVGYTF. In nucleotides, the CDR3 is TGTGCCAGCAGTTTAGCAGGGGTGGTAGGCTACACCTTC.

The chain couples TRBV15 to TRBJ2-1, with D tentatively TRBD2 (6 bases). V lost 1 base and J 0 bases, leaving 10 bases between the germline ends. This CDR3 is 16 amino acids long. Germline V gene lookup returns CDR1 LNHNV and CDR2 YYDKDF (reference sequence). The CDR3 region has the DNA TGTGCCACCAGCAGAGGGGGCGGGACCTCCTACAATGAGCAGTTCTTC. Its translation is CATSRGGGTSYNEQFF.

The table lists this clone with a count of one. The chain has TRBV7-8 and TRBJ2-1, with 7 bases identical to TRBD2. The CDR3 has 16 amino acids. Germline V gene data show CDR1 as SGHVS and CDR2 as FQNEAQ. The V and J ends lost 6 bases and 4 bases, in that order; junction bases with no gene match: 12. The CDR3 sequence: CASRTRGGSGYNEQFF. CDR3 coding DNA: TGTGCCAGCAGAACACGGGGCGGGAGCGGGTACAATGAGCAGTTCTTC. Supplemented by reference TRBV7-8 and TRBJ2-1, the full variable domain reads GAGVSQSPRYKVAKRGQDVALRCDPISGHVSLFWYQQALGQGPEFLTYFQNEAQLDKSGLPSDRFFAERPEGSVSTLKIQRTQQEDSAVYLCASRTRGGSGYNEQFFGPGTRLTVL.